This paragraph reports one T cell receptor (beta chain). Study processing details: Amplifying reference gene primers gave estimates of nucleated cell counts. TCRdb's table, derived via immunoSEQ multiplex PCR, lists solely in-frame clones and lacks some. That table furnishes V, J and clone size, whereas the DNA furnished D and trimming. The sample carries 150,000 or so clones, 80% to 85% recorded once. The sample originates from a study of blood T cell repertoires in COVID-19. The CDR3 is made up of 16 amino acids. V was shortened by 0 bases and J by 3 bases, with 14 bases between the two germline ends. Germline-derived CDR1 and CDR2 are MNHEY and SMNVEV (reference sequence).

The sequence derives from a woman aged 55-70 years who had recovered from COVID-19. Sequenced input: PBMCs or T cells enriched from blood (not recorded which). This chain connects TRBV27 to TRBJ1-2; perhaps TRBD1 as D (5 bases). The CDR3 bases are TGTGCCAGCAGTTTATCGGGGGGGGTATTGGACTATGGCTACACCTTC. This codes for CASSLSGGVLDYGYTF.